This TCR beta chain was obtained from a study of graft-versus-host responses after intestinal transplantation. Study information: Each patient got anti-thymocyte globulin induction, then tacrolimus and steroids for roughly 3 years.

The study, taken as a whole, reports: GvH clones detected in recipient marrow included some appearing first in ileum or blood. Allografts of patients with graft-donor T cell macrochimerism showed high graft-versus-host to host-versus-graft clone ratios.

As concerns this clone: The antigen remains unidentified.

The germline CDR1 and CDR2 sequences are MNHEY and SMNVEV (reference sequence). With 4 bases removed from V and 8 bases from J, the gap between germline ends came to 11 bases. CDR3 length: 12 residues. The assay was immunoSEQ multiplex PCR, and TCRdb's table has in-frame clones only and misses some. Among 100,000 or so clones listed, 90% to 95% were seen once. Sequences were derived from unstimulated CD8+ T cells sorted from spleen or lymph node cells, sampled before intestinal transplant. This chain joins TRBV27 and TRBJ1-2, with a possible D match to TRBD1 (6 bases). The TCR comes from a human donor who received an intestinal transplant. The CDR3 reads CASSSAGDGYTF. CDR3 sequence (DNA): TGTGCCAGCAGTTCTGCAGGGGACGGCTACACCTTC.